The clone carrying this TCR beta chain is medium-sized in the sample. The antigen remains unidentified. As to treatment: roughly 11-day PBMC culture with coronavirus spike peptide pools or control peptides (ViraFEST assay). One should note that the unexposed donor's CD4+ T cells were collected before the COVID-19 pandemic (2011-2018). As cell numbers allowed, unexposed-donor CD4+ T cells faced SARS-CoV-2 S/N and four cold-coronavirus spikes. This sample was included in a study of vaccination and CD4 T cells after COVID-19. V was cut by 5 bases and J by 9 bases, with 8 bases left in between. CDR1 SGHTA and CDR2 FQGNSA come from the germline V gene. This CDR3 is 12 amino acids long. Sequencing of cultured CD4+ T cell DNA used the Oncomine TCR Beta short-read assay. Extraction of genomic DNA was performed on cultured CD4+ T cells. TCRdb reprocessed the PCR reads with MiXCR, giving one entry per CDR3 protein. The repertoire includes 9,900 or so distinct CDR3 sequences, about 30% of them detected once, and approximately 14% sits in the top ten.

The rearrangement joins TRBV7-2 to TRBJ1-6; D gene ambiguous. This TCR was recovered from a human donor in good health. Sample: CD4+ T cells from blood, cultured in vitro. CDR3 in amino acids: CASSLGSSPLHF. DNA for the CDR3: TGTGCCAGCAGCCTAGGGAGTTCACCCCTCCACTTT.